The sequence of this TCR beta chain was determined in a study of neurological immune-mediated disorders. This clonotype was found many times. As yet, its antigen is unknown. There were 800,000 to 1,000,000 CD4+ or CD8+ T cells used in the sorted libraries. Study-wide findings and caveats: The authors found no clinical or MRI feature associated with the multiple sclerosis repertoire cluster.

The cDNA was generated through 5'RACE incorporating 10-nucleotide random UMIs. A single run covered 15-18 subjects with over 170 million TCR-beta sequences. A single record per CDR3 protein comes from TCRdb applying MiXCR to the 5' RACE reads. The table shows 50,000 to 60,000 distinct CDR3 sequences, with 4% occurring only once. This sequence originates from a middle-aged woman with multiple sclerosis. The sequenced material came from CD4+ T cells from blood.

The CDR3 protein is CASSQSVPGNTEAFF. The CDR3 bases are TGTGCCAGCAGCCAATCTGTTCCGGGGAACACTGAAGCTTTCTTT. The chain links TRBV3-1 to TRBJ1-1; D is unclear. Trimming left V 2 bases short and J 1 base short, with 11 bases between. Germline CDR1 reads LGHDT; CDR2 reads YNNKEL (reference sequence). This CDR3 contains 15 residues.